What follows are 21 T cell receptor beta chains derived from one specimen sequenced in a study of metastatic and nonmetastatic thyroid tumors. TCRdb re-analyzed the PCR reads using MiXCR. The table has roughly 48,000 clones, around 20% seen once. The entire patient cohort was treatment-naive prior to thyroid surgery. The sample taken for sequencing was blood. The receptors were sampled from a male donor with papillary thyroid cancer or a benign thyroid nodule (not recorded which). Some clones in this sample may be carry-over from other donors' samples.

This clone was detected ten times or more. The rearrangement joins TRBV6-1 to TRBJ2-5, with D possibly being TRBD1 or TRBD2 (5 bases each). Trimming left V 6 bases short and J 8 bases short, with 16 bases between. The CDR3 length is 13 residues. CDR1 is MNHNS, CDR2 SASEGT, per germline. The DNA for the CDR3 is TGTGCCAGCAGGGGGGTTGGGGCTAACACCCAGTACTTC. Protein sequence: CASRGVGANTQYF.

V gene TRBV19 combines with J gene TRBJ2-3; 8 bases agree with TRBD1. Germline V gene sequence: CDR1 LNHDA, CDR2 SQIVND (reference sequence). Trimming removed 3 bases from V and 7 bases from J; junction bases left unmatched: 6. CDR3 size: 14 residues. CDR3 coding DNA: TGTGCCAGTAGTATCTCAGGGGGCGAGTATACGCAGTATTTT. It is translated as CASSISGGEYTQYF.

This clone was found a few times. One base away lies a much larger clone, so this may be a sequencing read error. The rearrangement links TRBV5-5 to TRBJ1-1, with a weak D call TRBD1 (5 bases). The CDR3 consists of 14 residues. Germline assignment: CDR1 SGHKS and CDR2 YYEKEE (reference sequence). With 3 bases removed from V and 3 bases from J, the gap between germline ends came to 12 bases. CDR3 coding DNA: TGTGCCAGCAGCTCCCCGGGGGGGGACACTGAAGCTTTCTTT. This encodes CASSSPGGDTEAFF.

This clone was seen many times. CDR3 residues: CASTSQGGTTDTQYF. CDR3 sequence (DNA): TGTGCCAGCACCTCGCAAGGGGGGACCACAGATACGCAGTATTTT. The J gene is TRBJ2-3, the V gene TRBV12-3 or TRBV12-4; D assignment may be TRBD1 or TRBD2 (6 bases each). V was shortened by 7 bases and J by 2 bases, with 16 bases between the two germline ends. This CDR3 has 15 residues.

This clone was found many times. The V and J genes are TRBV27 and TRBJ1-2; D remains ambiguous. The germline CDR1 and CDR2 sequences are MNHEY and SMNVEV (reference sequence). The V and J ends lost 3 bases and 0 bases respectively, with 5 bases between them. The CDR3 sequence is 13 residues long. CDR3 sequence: CASSFGPNYGYTF. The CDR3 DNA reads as TGTGCCAGCAGTTTTGGCCCTAACTATGGCTACACCTTC.

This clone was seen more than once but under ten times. CDR3 nucleotide sequence: TGCGCCAGCAGCCAAGGGGACAGGGCCTATGGCTACACCTTC. Amino acid sequence: CASSQGDRAYGYTF. The chain employs TRBV4-1 and TRBJ1-2; 9 bases align to TRBD1. From germline, CDR1 is MGHRA and CDR2 YSYEKL. Unmatched junction bases numbered 1, after V lost 1 base and J lost 4 bases. The CDR3 loop spans 14 amino acids.

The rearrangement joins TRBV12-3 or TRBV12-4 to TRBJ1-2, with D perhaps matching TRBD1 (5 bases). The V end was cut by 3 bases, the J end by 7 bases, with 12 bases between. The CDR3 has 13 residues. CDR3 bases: TGTGCCAGCAGTTTTGGGCAGGGAGGTGGCTACACCTTC. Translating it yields CASSFGQGGGYTF.

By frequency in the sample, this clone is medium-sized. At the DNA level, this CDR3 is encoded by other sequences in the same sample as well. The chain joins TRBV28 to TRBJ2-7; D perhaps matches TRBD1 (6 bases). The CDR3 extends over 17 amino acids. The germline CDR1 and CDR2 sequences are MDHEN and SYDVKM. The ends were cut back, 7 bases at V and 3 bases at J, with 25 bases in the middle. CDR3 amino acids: CASTQQRTATIDYEQYF. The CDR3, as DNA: TGTGCCAGCACTCAACAACGGACAGCTACTATCGACTACGAGCAGTACTTC.

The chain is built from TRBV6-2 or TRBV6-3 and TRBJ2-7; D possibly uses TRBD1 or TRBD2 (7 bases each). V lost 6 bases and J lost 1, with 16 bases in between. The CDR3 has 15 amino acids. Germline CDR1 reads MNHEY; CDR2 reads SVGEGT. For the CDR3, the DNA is TGTGCCAGCAGCCCCCGACAGGGAGGGTCCTACGAGCAGTACTTC. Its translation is CASSPRQGGSYEQYF.

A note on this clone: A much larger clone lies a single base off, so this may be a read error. The CDR3 reads CASSEAGVATVELFF. CDR3 nucleotide sequence: TGTGCCAGCAGCGAAGCGGGAGTAGCCACCGTGGAGCTGTTTTTT. The V call is TRBV11-2, the J call TRBJ2-2; 8 bases fit TRBD2. There are 15 residues in the CDR3. CDR1 and CDR2 (germline): SGHAT, FQNNGV.

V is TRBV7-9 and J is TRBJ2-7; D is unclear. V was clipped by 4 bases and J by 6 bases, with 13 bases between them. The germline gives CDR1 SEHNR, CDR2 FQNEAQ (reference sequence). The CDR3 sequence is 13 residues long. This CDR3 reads CASSSTGYSEQYF. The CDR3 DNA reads TGTGCCAGCAGCTCCACTGGCTACTCCGAGCAGTACTTC.

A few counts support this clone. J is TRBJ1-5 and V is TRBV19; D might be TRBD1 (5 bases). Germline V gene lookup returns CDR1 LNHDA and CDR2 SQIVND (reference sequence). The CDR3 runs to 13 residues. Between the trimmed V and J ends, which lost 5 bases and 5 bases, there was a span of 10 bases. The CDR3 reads CASSGTAYQPQHF. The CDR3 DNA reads TGTGCCAGTAGTGGGACTGCCTATCAGCCCCAGCATTTT.

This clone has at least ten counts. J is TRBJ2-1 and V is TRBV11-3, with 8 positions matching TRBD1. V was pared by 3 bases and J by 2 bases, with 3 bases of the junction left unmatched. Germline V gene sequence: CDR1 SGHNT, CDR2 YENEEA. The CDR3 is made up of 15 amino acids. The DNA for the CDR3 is TGTGCCAGCAGCTTCGGACAGGGAGCCTACAATGAGCAGTTCTTC. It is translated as CASSFGQGAYNEQFF.

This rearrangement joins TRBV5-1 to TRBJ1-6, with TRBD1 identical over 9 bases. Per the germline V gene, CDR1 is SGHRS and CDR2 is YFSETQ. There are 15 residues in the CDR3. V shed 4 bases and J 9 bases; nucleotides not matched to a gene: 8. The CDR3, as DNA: TGCGCCAGCAGCGAGCTGGGGACAGGGAGTTCACCCCTCCACTTT. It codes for CASSELGTGSSPLHF.

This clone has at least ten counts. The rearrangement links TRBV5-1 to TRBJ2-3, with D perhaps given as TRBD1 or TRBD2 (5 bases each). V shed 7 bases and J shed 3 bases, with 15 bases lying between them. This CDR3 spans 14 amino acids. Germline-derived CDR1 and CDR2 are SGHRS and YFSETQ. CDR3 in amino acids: CASSRGVRTDTQYF. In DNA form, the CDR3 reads TGCGCCAGCTCAAGGGGAGTTCGGACAGATACGCAGTATTTT.

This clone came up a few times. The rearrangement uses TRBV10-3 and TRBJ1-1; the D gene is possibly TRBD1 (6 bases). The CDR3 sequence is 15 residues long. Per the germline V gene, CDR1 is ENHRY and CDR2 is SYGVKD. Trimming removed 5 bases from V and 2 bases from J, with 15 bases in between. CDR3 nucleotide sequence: TGTGCCATCAGTTCATCGACAGGACACAACACTGAAGCTTTCTTT. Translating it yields CAISSSTGHNTEAFF.

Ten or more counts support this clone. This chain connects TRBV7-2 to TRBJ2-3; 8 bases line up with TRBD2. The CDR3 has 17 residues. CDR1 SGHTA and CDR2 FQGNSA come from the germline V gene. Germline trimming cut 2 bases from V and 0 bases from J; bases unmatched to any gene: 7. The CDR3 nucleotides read TGTGCCAGCAGCTTACGGGGGGGTTCTTCTAGCACAGATACGCAGTATTTT. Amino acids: CASSLRGGSSSTDTQYF.

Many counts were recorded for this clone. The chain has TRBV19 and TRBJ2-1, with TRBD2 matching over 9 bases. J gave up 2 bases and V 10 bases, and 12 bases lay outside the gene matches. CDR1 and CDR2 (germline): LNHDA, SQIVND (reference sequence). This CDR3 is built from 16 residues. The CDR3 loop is CATIGGSGSTYNEQFF. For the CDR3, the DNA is TGTGCCACCATAGGGGGTAGCGGGAGCACCTACAATGAGCAGTTCTTC.

The DNA of the CDR3 is TGTGCCAGCAGCTTGGAGGTTAGGGGCAATGAGCAGTTCTTC. Protein sequence: CASSLEVRGNEQFF. The chain recombines TRBV7-2 with TRBJ2-1; D may be TRBD1 or TRBD2 (5 bases each). Germline assignment: CDR1 SGHTA and CDR2 FQGNSA. V shed 3 bases and J shed 6 bases, with 12 bases lying between them. CDR3 length equals 14 residues.

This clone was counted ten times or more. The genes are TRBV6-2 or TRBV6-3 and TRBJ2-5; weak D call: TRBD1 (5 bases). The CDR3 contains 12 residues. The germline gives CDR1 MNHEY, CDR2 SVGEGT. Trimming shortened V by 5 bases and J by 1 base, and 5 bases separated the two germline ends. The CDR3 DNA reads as TGTGCCAGCAGTGGGGCCCAAGAGACCCAGTACTTC. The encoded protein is CASSGAQETQYF.

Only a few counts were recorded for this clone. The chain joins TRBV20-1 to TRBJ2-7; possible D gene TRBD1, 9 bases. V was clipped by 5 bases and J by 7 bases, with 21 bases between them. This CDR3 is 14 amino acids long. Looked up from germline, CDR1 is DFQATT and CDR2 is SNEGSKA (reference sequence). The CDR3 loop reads CSAAGDRAGGEQYF. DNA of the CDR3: TGCAGTGCTGCCGGGGACAGGGCGGGAGGAGAGCAGTACTTC.